A single sample gave rise to the 24 T cell receptor beta chains below, sequenced in a study of graft-versus-host responses after intestinal transplantation. Some clones are missing from TCRdb's copy, which holds only in-frame ones; the method was immunoSEQ multiplex PCR. This sample has about 120,000 clones, with 90% to 95% found just once. Antigens of these TCRs are unknown. Sequences were derived from unstimulated CD4+ T cells sorted from spleen or lymph node cells, sampled before intestinal transplant. All receptors come from a human donor who received an intestinal transplant.

This clone was found once. The chain links TRBV7-6 to TRBJ2-7; weak D call: TRBD1 (5 bases). V was clipped by 4 bases and J by 4 bases, with 14 bases between them. The CDR3 extends over 14 amino acids. The V gene's germline CDR1 is SGHVS and CDR2 FNYEAQ. This chain's CDR3 is CASSSDRSGYEQYF. The CDR3 DNA is TGTGCCAGCAGCTCAGACAGATCAGGGTACGAGCAGTACTTC.

The chain recombines TRBV4-1 with TRBJ2-3; 8 nucleotides agree with TRBD2. V was clipped by 0 bases and J by 3 bases; unmatched bases: 2. This CDR3 has 15 amino acids. Germline-derived CDR1 and CDR2 are MGHRA and YSYEKL. CDR3 sequence (DNA): TGCGCCAGCAGCCAAGATGGCGGGAGGACAGATACGCAGTATTTT. Amino acids: CASSQDGGRTDTQYF.

This clone was counted once. V and J are TRBV15 and TRBJ2-2; no firm D call. V lost 0 bases and J lost 6, with 11 bases in between. The CDR3 is 15 amino acids. Germline lookup yields CDR1 LNHNV and CDR2 YYDKDF (reference sequence). For the CDR3, the DNA is TGTGCCACCAGCAGAGATCGCCCGTATTCCGGGGAGCTGTTTTTT. Translated, it gives CATSRDRPYSGELFF.

V and J are TRBV7-9 and TRBJ2-7, with D tentatively TRBD1 (5 bases). This CDR3 comprises 14 residues. Germline CDR1 SEHNR, CDR2 FQNEAQ (reference sequence). Trimming removed 1 base at V and 3 bases at J, with 10 bases between. The CDR3 DNA is TGTGCCAGCAGCTTAGGGGGCAAACGCTACGAGCAGTACTTC. It encodes CASSLGGKRYEQYF.

V is TRBV5-1 and J is TRBJ2-2, with TRBD1 identical over 8 bases. The CDR3 is made up of 13 amino acids. The germline V gene has CDR1 SGHRS and CDR2 YFSETQ. V was clipped by 1 base and J by 14 bases; unmatched bases: 7. CDR3 bases: TGCGCCAGCAGCTTGTGGGGGACAGGTATACTGTTTTTT. Translating it yields CASSLWGTGILFF.

The rearrangement uses TRBV7-8 and TRBJ2-7, with TRBD1 matching over 7 bases. CDR1 SGHVS and CDR2 FQNEAQ come from the germline V gene. The ends lost 2 bases at V and 5 bases at J; junction bases unmatched: 12. The CDR3 is made up of 16 amino acids. This chain's CDR3 is CASSLNVGDRVHEQYF. The CDR3 DNA reads TGTGCCAGCAGCTTAAACGTGGGAGACAGGGTTCACGAGCAGTACTTC.

The V and J genes are TRBV7-9 and TRBJ2-3; D is unclear. CDR3 length: 14 amino acids. Trimming pared 2 bases from V and 1 base from J, leaving 7 bases between. CDR1 and CDR2 from the germline V gene are SEHNR and FQNEAQ (reference sequence). The CDR3 DNA reads as TGTGCCAGCAGCTTAAAACGGGGCACAGATACGCAGTATTTT. Amino acids: CASSLKRGTDTQYF.

The J gene is TRBJ1-5, the V gene TRBV30; TRBD1 agrees at 7 bases. The CDR3 contains 13 residues. Per the germline V gene, CDR1 is GTSNPN and CDR2 is SVGIG (reference sequence). V lost 3 bases to trimming and J lost 7 bases; unmatched junction nucleotides: 6. CDR3 loop: CAWRRGPRQPQHF. For the CDR3, the DNA is TGTGCCTGGAGGAGGGGGCCTCGGCAGCCCCAGCATTTT.

This clone has only one observation. In DNA form, the CDR3 reads TGCGCCAGCAGTCCCCCGAGCAGCAATCAGCCCCAGCATTTT. Its protein is CASSPPSSNQPQHF. V usage is TRBV23-1 and J usage is TRBJ1-5; D unclear. TRBV23-1 is an ORF, and what it does is uncertain. V was trimmed by 4 bases and J by 1 base, leaving 8 bases between them. This CDR3 is 14 amino acids long.

J is TRBJ2-1 and V is TRBV11-3; D remains unclear. The V end was cut by 2 bases, the J end by 6 bases, with 8 bases between. Germline CDR1 is SGHNT and CDR2 is YENEEA. This CDR3 contains 13 residues. CDR3 coding DNA: TGTGCCAGCAGCTTATTTTCTCTCAATGAGCAGTTCTTC. It codes for CASSLFSLNEQFF.

The chain links TRBV6-5 to TRBJ2-3; 11 bases fit TRBD2. Germline CDR1 and CDR2: MNHEY and SVGAGI. The J segment lost 1 base and the V segment lost 6 bases, leaving 3 bases of the junction unmatched. The CDR3 covers 15 residues. The DNA for the CDR3 is TGTGCCAGCAGCCCGGGACTAGCGGGCACAGATACGCAGTATTTT. As protein: CASSPGLAGTDTQYF.

This chain uses TRBV10-1 with TRBJ2-2; D possibly corresponds to TRBD2 (6 bases). The CDR3 is made up of 14 amino acids. The germline V gene encodes CDR1 WNHNN and CDR2 SYGVQD (reference sequence). V lost 6 bases to trimming and J lost 0 bases, with 8 bases between them. CDR3 sequence: CASRRDSNTGELFF. In nucleotides, the CDR3 is TGCGCCAGCAGAAGGGACTCGAACACCGGGGAGCTGTTTTTT.

The chain carries TRBV27 and TRBJ2-5; TRBD2 agrees at 11 bases. Germline CDR1 and CDR2: MNHEY and SMNVEV (reference sequence). The CDR3 is made up of 14 amino acids. With V trimmed by 6 bases and J by 3 bases, 3 bases remained unmatched. Written as DNA, the CDR3 is TGTGCCAGCAGGCGGGGACTAGCGGAAGAGACCCAGTACTTC. It codes for CASRRGLAEETQYF.

The chain links TRBV18 to TRBJ2-3; TRBD2 aligns across 9 bases. CDR3 size: 15 residues. The V gene end was trimmed by 3 bases and the J gene end by 0 bases; junction bases not matched to a gene: 1. Per the germline V gene, CDR1 is KGHSH and CDR2 is LQKENI. CDR3 amino acids: CASSPLAGSTDTQYF. CDR3 in DNA: TGTGCCAGCTCACCTCTAGCGGGAAGCACAGATACGCAGTATTTT.

This clone showed up just a few times. The V and J genes are TRBV27 and TRBJ1-5; tentatively, D is TRBD1 (6 bases). Germline values: CDR1 MNHEY, CDR2 SMNVEV (reference sequence). Trimming pared 5 bases from V and 9 bases from J, leaving 17 bases between. The CDR3 covers 14 residues. The CDR3 region is CASSLQGPRGPQHF. The CDR3 nucleotides read TGTGCCAGCAGTCTACAGGGACCCAGGGGGCCCCAGCATTTT.

V gene TRBV27 combines with J gene TRBJ2-5, with D tentatively TRBD1 or TRBD2 (7 bases each). The CDR3 covers 16 residues. V was trimmed by 1 base and J by 7 bases, leaving 19 bases between them. Germline CDR1 reads MNHEY; CDR2 reads SMNVEV (reference sequence). CDR3 nucleotide sequence: TGTGCCAGCAGTTTATTAGGGCAGGGGGGGCCTGGGACCCAGTACTTC. Amino acids: CASSLLGQGGPGTQYF.

This chain uses TRBV10-3 with TRBJ2-7; D is ambiguous. V was trimmed by 3 bases and J by 2 bases, leaving 14 bases between them. This CDR3 comprises 15 residues. CDR1 and CDR2 from the germline V gene are ENHRY and SYGVKD. CDR3 DNA sequence: TGTGCCATCAGTGATTTTCCCCAGGAGCCCTACGAGCAGTACTTC. It translates to CAISDFPQEPYEQYF.

The chain links TRBV19 to TRBJ1-5, with D uncertain. From germline, CDR1 is LNHDA and CDR2 SQIVND (reference sequence). This CDR3 comprises 16 residues. V lost 2 bases, J lost 3 bases, and 14 bases lay in between. CDR3 in DNA: TGTGCCAGTAGTATAATTCTGGGGATTTCCAATCAGCCCCAGCATTTT. It is translated as CASSIILGISNQPQHF.

This sequence joins TRBV6-6 and TRBJ2-7; D gene ambiguous. V lost 1 base to trimming and J lost 3 bases, with 16 bases between them. The CDR3 sequence is 16 residues long. From germline, CDR1 is MNHNY and CDR2 SVGAGI (reference sequence). For the CDR3, the DNA is TGTGCCAGCAGTTACTTGGGTCTGGGCCCTGGCTACGAGCAGTACTTC. It is translated as CASSYLGLGPGYEQYF.

This clone occurred a few times. The chain combines TRBV19 with TRBJ1-1, with D hard to call. Germline V lookup: CDR1 LNHDA, CDR2 SQIVND (reference sequence). Trimming left V 11 bases short and J 10 bases short, with 29 bases between. The CDR3 has 15 residues. The CDR3 nucleotides read TGTGCCTCCAGGCCGGGAGGCTCGGGAGGGTATCGAGCTTTCTTT. Residues: CASRPGGSGGYRAFF.

The chain is built from TRBV4-2 and TRBJ2-1; 7 positions match TRBD1. V lost 4 bases, J lost 7 bases, and 10 bases stayed unmatched. Per germline, CDR1 LGHNA and CDR2 YNFKEQ. The CDR3 sequence is 15 residues long. The CDR3 DNA reads TGTGCCAGCAGCCCACAGGGACAGCGGATAAATGAGCAGTTCTTC. Protein product: CASSPQGQRINEQFF.

This chain connects TRBV7-2 to TRBJ2-7; no definite D call. Trimming took 0 bases from V and 1 from J, leaving 4 bases between them. The V gene's germline CDR1 is SGHTA and CDR2 FQGNSA. The CDR3 has 13 residues. In nucleotides, the CDR3 is TGTGCCAGCAGCTTAGCGCGATCCTACGAGCAGTACTTC. Translated: CASSLARSYEQYF.

This chain links TRBV2 with TRBJ1-4; D is undetermined. V dropped 2 bases and J dropped 4 bases, with 8 bases sitting between them. The germline V gene encodes CDR1 SNHLY and CDR2 FYNNEI. This CDR3 has 14 amino acids. For the CDR3, the DNA is TGTGCCAGCAGTGAATGGGCCTATAATGAAAAACTGTTTTTT. It specifies CASSEWAYNEKLFF.

This clone was found once. The chain carries TRBV7-6 and TRBJ1-3; TRBD1 aligns across 7 bases. CDR3 size: 15 residues. Germline lookup yields CDR1 SGHVS and CDR2 FNYEAQ. Unmatched junction bases numbered 9, after V lost 5 bases and J lost 5 bases. The CDR3, as DNA: TGTGCCAGCAGCCCATATGACAGGGTCCGAAACACCATATATTTT. It yields the protein CASSPYDRVRNTIYF.